The 25 T cell receptor beta chains below all came from one sample that was sequenced in a study of regulatory T cells in long-lasting Graves disease. Relying on iRepertoire HTBI primers and Arm-PCR of CDR3 regions, the team built TCR beta libraries. TCRdb itself ran the multiplex PCR reads through MiXCR, one entry per CDR3 protein. The table lists around 480,000 distinct CDR3 sequences, roughly a sixth of them singletons, with around a quarter in the top ten. Indicated time point: newly diagnosed GD, antithyroid drugs for less than 3 months. With RNA extracted from PBMCs as input, the TCR library was made. These same records also appear under a second study, on T cells in Graves' hyperthyroidism and ophthalmopathy.

The source was peripheral blood mononuclear cells (PBMCs), collected at new diagnosis, from a patient treated with antithyroid drugs. These receptors were obtained from a woman aged 40 to 65 with Graves disease.

J is TRBJ1-2 and V is TRBV11-3, with 7 bases lining up with TRBD1. Germline CDR1 SGHNT, CDR2 YENEEA. This CDR3 is 12 amino acids long. The V and J ends lost 11 bases and 4 bases, in that order; junction bases with no gene match: 7. The CDR3 spells CARRWTGYGYTF. DNA for the CDR3: TGTGCCCGACGTTGGACAGGCTATGGCTACACCTTC.

This clonotype was observed at least ten times. CDR3 sequence: CASGLASGGSYEQYF. The CDR3 coding sequence is TGTGCTAGTGGTTTGGCCTCAGGGGGCTCCTACGAGCAGTACTTC. The chain uses TRBV12-5 and TRBJ2-7; 7 nucleotides line up with TRBD1. CDR1 LGHNT and CDR2 FRNRAP come from the germline V gene. V was pared by 1 base and J by 0 bases, with 3 bases of the junction left unmatched. The CDR3 contains 15 residues.

This clonotype was counted ten times or more. The chain links TRBV4-1 to TRBJ1-2; no reliable D call. Germline V gene sequence: CDR1 MGHRA, CDR2 YSYEKL. CDR3 length: 12 residues. Deletions cut 0 bases from V and 8 bases from J, with 7 bases between. The CDR3 loop is CASSQDSRGYTF. CDR3 in DNA: TGCGCCAGCAGCCAAGATAGTCGGGGCTACACCTTC.

The chain carries TRBV20-1 and TRBJ2-2, with a weak D call TRBD1 (6 bases). The germline CDR1 and CDR2 sequences are DFQATT and SNEGSKA (reference sequence). Trimming removed 4 bases at V and 2 bases at J, with 8 bases between. This CDR3 is built from 13 residues. DNA for the CDR3: TGCAGTGCTACACAGGGAAACACCGGGGAGCTGTTTTTT. Protein sequence: CSATQGNTGELFF.

In its sample, this clonotype was seen many times. V gene TRBV18 combines with J gene TRBJ2-7; D is perhaps TRBD1 or TRBD2 (5 bases each). V lost 8 bases to trimming and J lost 3 bases, with 14 bases between them. Germline CDR1 reads KGHSH; CDR2 reads LQKENI. CDR3 length: 13 residues. DNA of the CDR3: TGTGCCAGCCGTTCCGGGGCATTCTACGAGCAGTACTTC. This codes for CASRSGAFYEQYF.

The table lists this clonotype with many counts. The CDR3 here is CASSWQGSGAFF. The CDR3 DNA is TGTGCCAGCAGCTGGCAGGGGTCGGGAGCTTTCTTT. The V gene is TRBV13, the J gene TRBJ1-1; TRBD1 might be the D (6 bases). CDR1 PRHDT and CDR2 FYEKMQ come from the germline V gene (reference sequence). Trimming shortened V by 4 bases and J by 10 bases, and 13 bases separated the two germline ends. This CDR3 has 12 amino acids.

The chain is built from TRBV9 and TRBJ1-2; D gene uncertain. Trimming took 3 bases from V and 7 from J, leaving 10 bases between them. This CDR3 comprises 12 residues. Germline loops: CDR1 SGDLS, CDR2 YYNGEE. CDR3 in amino acids: CASSAHIGGYTF. The CDR3 DNA reads as TGTGCCAGCAGCGCCCACATCGGTGGCTACACCTTC. Based on the CDR3 plus reference TRBV9 and TRBJ1-2, the full variable domain is DSGVTQTPKHLITATGQRVTLRCSPRSGDLSVYWYQQSLDQGLQFLIQYYNGEERAKGNILERFSAQQFPDLHSELNLSSLELGDSALYFCASSAHIGGYTFGSGTRLTVV.

In this sample, this clonotype turned up many times. This chain connects TRBV9 to TRBJ2-3; maybe TRBD1 (6 bases). The V and J ends lost 5 bases and 2 bases respectively, with 12 bases between them. The CDR3 is 14 residues long. Germline-derived CDR1 and CDR2 are SGDLS and YYNGEE. The CDR3 reads CASSDTGFTDTQYF. CDR3 DNA sequence: TGTGCCAGCAGTGACACAGGGTTCACAGATACGCAGTATTTT.

The V gene is TRBV4-1, the J gene TRBJ1-6; D is perhaps TRBD1 (5 bases). Trimming shortened V by 0 bases and J by 10 bases, and 13 bases separated the two germline ends. Germline V gene sequence: CDR1 MGHRA, CDR2 YSYEKL. The CDR3 extends over 15 amino acids. The CDR3 reads CASSQDFPRDSPLHF. In DNA form, the CDR3 reads TGCGCCAGCAGCCAAGATTTCCCCAGGGACTCACCCCTCCACTTT.

This clonotype has a count of ten or more. The chain combines TRBV18 with TRBJ2-3; 9 nucleotides align to TRBD2. The CDR3 length is 15 residues. With 1 base clipped from V and 2 bases from J, the junction kept 1 base outside the gene matches. Per germline, CDR1 KGHSH and CDR2 LQKENI. Written as DNA, the CDR3 is TGTGCCAGCTCACCACTAGCGGGGGTCACAGATACGCAGTATTTT. Amino acid sequence: CASSPLAGVTDTQYF.

V is TRBV3-1 and J is TRBJ2-1; D gene uncertain. V shed 0 bases and J shed 7 bases, with 16 bases lying between them. Per the germline V gene, CDR1 is LGHDT and CDR2 is YNNKEL (reference sequence). The CDR3 is made up of 16 amino acids. CDR3 region: CASSQDLPPAANEQFF. The CDR3 bases are TGTGCCAGCAGCCAAGATCTCCCCCCAGCAGCGAATGAGCAGTTCTTC.

This clonotype was detected a few times. V and J are TRBV4-1 and TRBJ1-1, with a possible D match to TRBD1 (5 bases). V shed 8 bases and J shed 5 bases, with 12 bases lying between them. Germline-derived CDR1 and CDR2 are MGHRA and YSYEKL. This CDR3 is 12 amino acids long. The CDR3 loop reads CASVSQGTEAFF. The DNA for the CDR3 is TGCGCCAGCGTCAGCCAGGGAACTGAAGCTTTCTTT.

This clonotype was seen repeatedly, ten times or more. The chain has TRBV20-1 and TRBJ2-5; D perhaps matches TRBD1 (5 bases). Germline V CDR1 and CDR2: DFQATT, SNEGSKA (reference sequence). This CDR3 is built from 13 residues. The V gene lost 6 bases and the J gene lost 3 bases, with 14 bases spanning the gap. This chain's CDR3 is CSAAQGLKETQYF. CDR3 in DNA: TGCAGTGCCGCGCAGGGTTTGAAAGAGACCCAGTACTTC.

This clonotype was seen ten or more times. The chain joins TRBV7-9 to TRBJ2-3; a weak D match, TRBD2 (6 bases). Trimming removed 5 bases from V and 4 bases from J, with 16 bases in between. CDR1 and CDR2 from the germline V gene are SEHNR and FQNEAQ (reference sequence). This CDR3 comprises 15 residues. The CDR3 region is CASSLGLPLSDTQYF. CDR3 in DNA: TGTGCCAGCAGCCTTGGACTACCATTATCAGATACGCAGTATTTT. The full variable domain, in which reference TRBV7-9 and TRBJ2-3 provide the parts outside the CDR3, is DTGVSQNPRHKITKRGQNVTFRCDPISEHNRLYWYRQTLGQGPEFLTYFQNEAQLEKSRLLSDRFSAERPKGSFSTLEIQRTEQGDSAMYLCASSLGLPLSDTQYFGPGTRLTVL.

At least ten counts were recorded for this clonotype. CDR3 nucleotides: TGCGCCAGCAGCGGGACAGGGGGGTACTACGAGCAGTACTTC. This codes for CASSGTGGYYEQYF. The J gene is TRBJ2-7, the V gene TRBV5-1; TRBD1 aligns across 11 bases. CDR1 SGHRS and CDR2 YFSETQ come from the germline V gene. The CDR3 runs to 14 residues. Trimming took 4 bases from V and 3 from J; bases not matched to a gene: 3.

The chain combines TRBV20-1 with TRBJ2-1; 12 bases agree with TRBD2. V dropped 4 bases and J dropped 8; count of bases not matched to a gene: 6. Germline V gene sequence: CDR1 DFQATT, CDR2 SNEGSKA (reference sequence). The CDR3 spans 14 residues. CDR3 nucleotide sequence: TGCAGTGCTATGCGCCTAGCGGGGGGGTATGAGCAGTTCTTC. Its translation is CSAMRLAGGYEQFF.

This CDR3 reads CAWSEGTTEAFF. In nucleotides, the CDR3 is TGTGCCTGGAGTGAAGGGACGACTGAAGCTTTCTTT. The rearrangement joins TRBV30 to TRBJ1-1; maybe TRBD1 (5 bases). V was pared by 1 base and J by 5 bases, with 8 bases between. The CDR3 length is 12 residues. CDR1 and CDR2 from the germline V gene are GTSNPN and SVGIG (reference sequence).

The V gene is TRBV7-2, the J gene TRBJ2-7; D not certain. CDR3 length: 14 residues. The germline V gene has CDR1 SGHTA and CDR2 FQGNSA. V lost 1 base to trimming and J lost 0 bases, with 7 bases between them. CDR3 in amino acids: CASSLGQISYEQYF. CDR3 sequence (DNA): TGTGCCAGCAGCTTAGGGCAGATCTCCTACGAGCAGTACTTC.

In this sample, this clonotype turned up a few times. The V gene is TRBV24-1, the J gene TRBJ2-2, with TRBD2 as a possible D gene (6 bases). The CDR3 runs to 15 residues. V gave up 5 bases and J gave up 4 bases, with 13 bases separating them. Looked up from germline, CDR1 is KGHDR and CDR2 is SFDVKD. The CDR3 loop reads CATSVGGSGTGELFF. DNA of the CDR3: TGTGCCACCAGTGTTGGAGGGAGTGGCACCGGGGAGCTGTTTTTT.

This clonotype was detected only a few times. The V and J genes are TRBV24-1 and TRBJ2-1; 9 positions match TRBD1. CDR1 KGHDR and CDR2 SFDVKD come from the germline V gene. This CDR3 spans 19 amino acids. Germline trimming cut 2 bases from V and 0 bases from J; bases unmatched to any gene: 10. CDR3 sequence: CATSDSPGQGTGSYNEQFF. CDR3 sequence (DNA): TGTGCCACCAGTGATTCACCGGGACAGGGCACCGGCTCCTACAATGAGCAGTTCTTC.

This clonotype was picked up a small number of times. This rearrangement joins TRBV6-1 to TRBJ2-6; 10 nucleotides agree with TRBD2. Trimming cost V 5 bases and J 0 bases; bases outside gene matches: 7. Germline assignment: CDR1 MNHNS and CDR2 SASEGT. The CDR3 length is 18 residues. Here the CDR3 DNA reads TGTGCCAGCAGTCGAGGACTAGCGGTTAGCTCTGGGGCCAACGTCCTGACTTTC. This sequence encodes CASSRGLAVSSGANVLTF.

This clonotype appeared many times. V usage is TRBV3-1 and J usage is TRBJ2-7; D unclear. Germline CDR1 LGHDT, CDR2 YNNKEL (reference sequence). V lost 0 bases and J 6 bases, leaving 12 bases between the germline ends. This CDR3 contains 14 residues. CDR3 sequence (DNA): TGTGCCAGCAGCCAAGAGGCAGTACTTAGCGAGCAGTACTTC. Translating gives CASSQEAVLSEQYF.

This clonotype was counted at least ten times. This chain links TRBV2 with TRBJ2-1; 10 bases agree with TRBD1. The ends lost 5 bases at V and 10 bases at J; junction bases unmatched: 8. The CDR3 length is 14 residues. The germline V gene has CDR1 SNHLY and CDR2 FYNNEI. CDR3 DNA sequence: TGTGCCAGCAGTTGGGACAGGGGAGTTGGGGAGCAGTTCTTC. It yields the protein CASSWDRGVGEQFF.

With regard to this clonotype: A read error is possible here, since a much larger clone lies one base away. This chain's CDR3 is CAISGRQGHTDTQYF. In nucleotides, the CDR3 is TGTGCCATCAGTGGAAGACAGGGGCACACAGATACGCAGTATTTT. The V gene is TRBV6-1, the J gene TRBJ2-3; 8 bases are a match to TRBD1. CDR3 length: 15 residues. CDR1 is MNHNS, CDR2 SASEGT, per germline.

The gene calls are TRBV14 and TRBJ2-7; D remains unclear. CDR3 length: 15 amino acids. CDR1 SGHDN and CDR2 FVKESK come from the germline V gene. The ends were cut back, 1 base at V and 3 bases at J, with 13 bases in the middle. The CDR3 sequence: CASSQGQANNYEQYF. CDR3 DNA sequence: TGTGCCAGCAGCCAAGGGCAGGCAAATAACTACGAGCAGTACTTC.